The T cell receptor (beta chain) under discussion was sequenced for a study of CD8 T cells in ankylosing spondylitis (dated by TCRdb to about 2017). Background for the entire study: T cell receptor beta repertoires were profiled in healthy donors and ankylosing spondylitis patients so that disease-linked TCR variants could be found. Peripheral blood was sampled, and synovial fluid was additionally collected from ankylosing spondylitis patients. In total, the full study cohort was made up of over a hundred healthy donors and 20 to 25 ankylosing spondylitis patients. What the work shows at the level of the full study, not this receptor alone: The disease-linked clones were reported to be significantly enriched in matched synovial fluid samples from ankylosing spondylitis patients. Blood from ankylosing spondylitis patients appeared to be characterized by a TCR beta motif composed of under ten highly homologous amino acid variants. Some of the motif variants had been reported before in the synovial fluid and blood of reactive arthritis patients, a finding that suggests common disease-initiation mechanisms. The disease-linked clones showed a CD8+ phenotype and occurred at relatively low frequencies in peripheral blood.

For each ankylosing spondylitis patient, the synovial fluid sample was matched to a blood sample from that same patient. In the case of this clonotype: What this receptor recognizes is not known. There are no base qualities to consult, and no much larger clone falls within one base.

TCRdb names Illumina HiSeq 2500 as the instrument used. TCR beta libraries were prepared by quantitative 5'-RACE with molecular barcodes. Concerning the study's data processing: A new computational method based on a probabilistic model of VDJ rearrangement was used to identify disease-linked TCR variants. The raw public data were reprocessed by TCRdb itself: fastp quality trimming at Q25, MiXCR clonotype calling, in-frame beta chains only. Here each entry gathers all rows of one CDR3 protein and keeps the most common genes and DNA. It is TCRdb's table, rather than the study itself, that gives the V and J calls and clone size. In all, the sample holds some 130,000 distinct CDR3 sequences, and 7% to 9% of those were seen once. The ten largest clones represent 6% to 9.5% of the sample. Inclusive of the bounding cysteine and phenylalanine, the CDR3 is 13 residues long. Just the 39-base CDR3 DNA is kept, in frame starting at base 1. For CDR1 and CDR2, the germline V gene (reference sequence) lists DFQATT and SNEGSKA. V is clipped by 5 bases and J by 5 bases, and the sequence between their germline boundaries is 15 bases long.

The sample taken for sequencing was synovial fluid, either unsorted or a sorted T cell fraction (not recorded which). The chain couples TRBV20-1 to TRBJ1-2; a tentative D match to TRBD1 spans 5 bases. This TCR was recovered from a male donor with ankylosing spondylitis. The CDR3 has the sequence CSAPEGVGYGYTF. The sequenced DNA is TGCAGTGCTCCCGAAGGGGTGGGATATGGCTACACCTTC.